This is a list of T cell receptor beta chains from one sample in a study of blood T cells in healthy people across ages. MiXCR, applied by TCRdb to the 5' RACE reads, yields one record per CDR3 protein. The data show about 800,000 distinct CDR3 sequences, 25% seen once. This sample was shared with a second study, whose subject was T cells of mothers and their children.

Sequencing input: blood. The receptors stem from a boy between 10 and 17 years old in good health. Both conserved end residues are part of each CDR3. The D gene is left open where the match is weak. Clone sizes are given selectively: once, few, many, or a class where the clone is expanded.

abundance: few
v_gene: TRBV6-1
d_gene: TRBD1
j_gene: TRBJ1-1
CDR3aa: CASSEESDRDWTEAFF
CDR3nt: TGTGCCAGCAGTGAAGAATCGGACAGGGATTGGACTGAAGCTTTCTTT

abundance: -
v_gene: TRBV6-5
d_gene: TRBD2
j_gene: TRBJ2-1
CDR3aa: CASSYARGGNEQFF
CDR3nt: TGTGCCAGCAGTTACGCGCGGGGGGGAAATGAGCAGTTCTTC

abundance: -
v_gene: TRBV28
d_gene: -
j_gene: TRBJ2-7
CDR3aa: CASTLPGPGSYEQYF
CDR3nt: TGTGCCAGCACCCTACCGGGGCCCGGCTCCTACGAGCAGTACTTC

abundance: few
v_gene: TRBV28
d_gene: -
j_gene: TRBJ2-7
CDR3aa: CASSPPLSGEQYF
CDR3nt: TGTGCCAGCAGCCCCCCCCTATCAGGGGAGCAGTACTTC

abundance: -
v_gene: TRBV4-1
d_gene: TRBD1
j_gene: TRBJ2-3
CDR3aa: CASSHWTGALYTDTQYF
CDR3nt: TGCGCCAGCAGCCACTGGACAGGGGCCCTTTACACAGATACGCAGTATTTT

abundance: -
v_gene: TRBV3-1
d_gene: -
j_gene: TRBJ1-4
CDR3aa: CASSHTGTSNEKLFF
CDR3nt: TGTGCCAGCAGCCACACCGGGACCTCTAATGAAAAACTGTTTTTT

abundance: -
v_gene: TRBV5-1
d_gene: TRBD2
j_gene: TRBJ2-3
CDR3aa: CASSPGGGPDTQYF
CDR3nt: TGCGCCAGCAGCCCCGGGGGGGGGCCAGATACGCAGTATTTT

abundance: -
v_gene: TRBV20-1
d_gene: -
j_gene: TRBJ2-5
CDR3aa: CSAQRPPLQETQYF
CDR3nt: TGCAGTGCTCAGCGGCCGCCCTTACAAGAGACCCAGTACTTC

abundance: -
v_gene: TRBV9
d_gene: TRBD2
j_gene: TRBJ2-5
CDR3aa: CASTEPPSGGEVTQYF
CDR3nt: TGTGCCAGCACCGAACCCCCTAGCGGGGGGGAAGTGACCCAGTACTTC

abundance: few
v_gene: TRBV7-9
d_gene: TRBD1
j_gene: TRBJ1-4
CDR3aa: CARRSPGTEDEKLFF
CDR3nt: TGTGCCAGGCGCTCCCCGGGGACAGAAGATGAAAAACTGTTTTTT

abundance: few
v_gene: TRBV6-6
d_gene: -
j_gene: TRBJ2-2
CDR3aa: CASSYSLTGELFF
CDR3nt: TGTGCCAGCAGTTACTCATTAACCGGGGAGCTGTTTTTT

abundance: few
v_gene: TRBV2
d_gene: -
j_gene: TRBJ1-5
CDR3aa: CASSGPGGNQPQHF
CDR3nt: TGTGCCAGCAGCGGACCGGGGGGCAATCAGCCCCAGCATTTT

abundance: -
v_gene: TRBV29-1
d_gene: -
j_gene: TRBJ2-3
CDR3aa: CSVEGDGAQEDGTQYF
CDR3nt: TGCAGCGTTGAAGGAGACGGGGCCCAGGAGGACGGTACGCAGTATTTT

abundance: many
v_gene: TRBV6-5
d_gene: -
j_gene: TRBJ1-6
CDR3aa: CASSYSARPSSYNSPLHF
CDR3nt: TGTGCCAGCAGTTACTCAGCTCGACCGAGCTCCTATAATTCACCCCTCCACTTT

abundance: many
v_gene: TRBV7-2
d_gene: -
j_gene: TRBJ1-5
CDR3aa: CASSLGRGNQPQHF
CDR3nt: TGTGCCAGCAGCTTAGGAAGGGGCAATCAGCCCCAGCATTTT

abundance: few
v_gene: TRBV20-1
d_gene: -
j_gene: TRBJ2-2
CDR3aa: CSARDRDAGDTGELFF
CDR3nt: TGCAGTGCTAGAGACAGGGACGCAGGGGACACCGGGGAGCTGTTTTTT

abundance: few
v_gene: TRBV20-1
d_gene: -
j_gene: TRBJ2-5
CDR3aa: CSALGLETQYF
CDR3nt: TGCAGTGCTCTCGGATTAGAGACCCAGTACTTC

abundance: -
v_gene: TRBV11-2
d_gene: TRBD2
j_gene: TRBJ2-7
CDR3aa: CASSPMRLAVGSEQYF
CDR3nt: TGTGCCAGCAGCCCCATGCGGCTAGCGGTAGGGAGCGAGCAGTACTTC

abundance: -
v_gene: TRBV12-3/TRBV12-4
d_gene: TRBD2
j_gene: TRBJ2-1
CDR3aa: CASSLAGVSNEQFF
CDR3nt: TGTGCCAGCAGCTTAGCGGGGGTAAGCAATGAGCAGTTCTTC

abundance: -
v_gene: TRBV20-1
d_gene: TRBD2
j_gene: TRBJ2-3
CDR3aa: CSARPTSGGAGTQYF
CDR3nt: TGCAGTGCTAGACCGACTAGCGGGGGGGCCGGTACCCAGTATTTT

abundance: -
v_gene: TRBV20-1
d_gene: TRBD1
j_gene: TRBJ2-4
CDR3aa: CSARDATVDRVAKNIQYF
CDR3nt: TGCAGTGCTAGAGATGCGACCGTCGACAGGGTAGCCAAAAACATTCAGTACTTC

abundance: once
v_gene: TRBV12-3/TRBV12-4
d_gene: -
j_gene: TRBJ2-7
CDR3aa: CASTPPGSDEQYF
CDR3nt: TGTGCCAGCACCCCACCGGGGTCGGACGAGCAGTACTTC

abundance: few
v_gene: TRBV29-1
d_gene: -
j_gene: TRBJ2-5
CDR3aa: CSVDDLTEETQYF
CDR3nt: TGCAGCGTTGATGATCTCACAGAAGAGACCCAGTACTTC

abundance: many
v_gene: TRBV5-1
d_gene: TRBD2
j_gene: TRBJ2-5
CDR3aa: CASSGAGVQETQYF
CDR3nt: TGCGCCAGCAGCGGGGCGGGGGTCCAAGAGACCCAGTACTTC

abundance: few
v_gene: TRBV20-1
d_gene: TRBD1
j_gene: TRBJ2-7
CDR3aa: CSARSGTGTYEQYF
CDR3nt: TGCAGTGCTAGATCCGGGACAGGGACCTACGAGCAGTACTTC

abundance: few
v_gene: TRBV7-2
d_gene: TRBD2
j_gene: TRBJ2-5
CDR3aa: CASSLATSGGLQETQYF
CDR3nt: TGTGCCAGCAGCTTAGCGACTAGCGGGGGCCTCCAAGAGACCCAGTACTTC

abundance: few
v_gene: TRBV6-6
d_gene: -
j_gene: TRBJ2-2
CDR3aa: CASTGGLTGELFF
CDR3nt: TGTGCCAGCACCGGAGGGCTCACCGGGGAGCTGTTTTTT

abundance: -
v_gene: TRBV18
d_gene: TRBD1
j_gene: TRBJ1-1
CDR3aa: CASSPRTGEEAEAFF
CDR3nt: TGTGCCAGCTCACCGCGAACAGGGGAGGAGGCTGAAGCTTTCTTT

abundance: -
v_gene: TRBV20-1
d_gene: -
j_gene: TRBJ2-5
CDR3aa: CSARDFNKGPGEETQYF
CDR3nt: TGCAGTGCTAGAGATTTTAATAAGGGGCCAGGGGAAGAGACCCAGTACTTC

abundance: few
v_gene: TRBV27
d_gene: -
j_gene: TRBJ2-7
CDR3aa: CASSSARDIYEQYF
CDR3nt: TGTGCCAGCAGTTCGGCGCGGGACATCTACGAGCAGTACTTC

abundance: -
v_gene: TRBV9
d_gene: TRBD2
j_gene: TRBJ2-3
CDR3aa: CASSPGLDNEDTQYF
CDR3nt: TGTGCCAGCAGCCCGGGACTAGACAACGAAGATACGCAGTATTTT

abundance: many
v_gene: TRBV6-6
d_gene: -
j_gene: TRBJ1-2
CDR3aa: CASSGSYGYTF
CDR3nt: TGTGCCAGCAGTGGCAGCTATGGCTACACCTTC

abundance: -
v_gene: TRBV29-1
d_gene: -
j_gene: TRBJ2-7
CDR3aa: CSAAAADYEQYF
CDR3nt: TGCAGCGCTGCGGCAGCAGACTACGAGCAGTACTTC

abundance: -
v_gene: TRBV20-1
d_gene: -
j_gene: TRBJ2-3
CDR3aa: CSASSSGTQYF
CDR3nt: TGCAGTGCTAGCTCTTCCGGTACGCAGTATTTT

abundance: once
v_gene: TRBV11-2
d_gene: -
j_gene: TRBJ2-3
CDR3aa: CASSLTDTEYF
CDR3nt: TGTGCCAGCAGCTTGACAGATACGGAGTATTTT

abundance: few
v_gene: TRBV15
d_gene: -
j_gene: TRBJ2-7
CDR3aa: CATSSGFGRSYEQYF
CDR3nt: TGTGCCACCAGCAGCGGATTCGGACGATCCTACGAGCAGTACTTC

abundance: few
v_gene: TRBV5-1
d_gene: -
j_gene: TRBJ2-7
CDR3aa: CASSLVNWGNEQYF
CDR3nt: TGCGCCAGCAGCTTGGTGAACTGGGGGAACGAGCAGTACTTC

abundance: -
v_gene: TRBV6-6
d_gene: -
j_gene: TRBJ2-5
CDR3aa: CASSLLHWGAQETQYF
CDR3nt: TGTGCCAGCAGTCTTCTTCATTGGGGGGCTCAAGAGACCCAGTACTTC

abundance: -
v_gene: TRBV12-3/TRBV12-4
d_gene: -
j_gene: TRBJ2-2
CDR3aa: CASSLQAPGELFF
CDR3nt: TGTGCCAGCAGTTTACAGGCACCCGGGGAGCTGTTTTTT

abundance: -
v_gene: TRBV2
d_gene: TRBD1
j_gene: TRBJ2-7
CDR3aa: CASSEALSGQGHEQYF
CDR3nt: TGTGCCAGCAGTGAAGCGCTCTCGGGACAGGGCCACGAGCAGTACTTC

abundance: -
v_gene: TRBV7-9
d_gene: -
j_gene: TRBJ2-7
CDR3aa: CASSFRPASYEQYF
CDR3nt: TGTGCCAGCAGCTTCCGTCCAGCCTCCTACGAGCAGTACTTC

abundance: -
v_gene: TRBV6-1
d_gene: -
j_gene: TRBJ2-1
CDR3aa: CASSEVEVSYNEQFF
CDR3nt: TGTGCCAGCAGTGAGGTGGAGGTTTCCTACAATGAGCAGTTCTTC

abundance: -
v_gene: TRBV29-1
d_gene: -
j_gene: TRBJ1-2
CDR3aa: CSAGTPNYGYTF
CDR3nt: TGCAGCGCCGGGACACCGAACTATGGCTACACCTTC

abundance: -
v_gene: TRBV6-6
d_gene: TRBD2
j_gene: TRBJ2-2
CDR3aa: CASSSGRNTGELFF
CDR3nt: TGTGCCAGCAGCAGCGGGAGGAACACCGGGGAGCTGTTTTTT

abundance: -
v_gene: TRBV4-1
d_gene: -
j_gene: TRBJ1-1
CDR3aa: CASSQDPGTGMNTEAFF
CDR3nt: TGCGCCAGCAGCCAAGATCCAGGAACCGGGATGAACACTGAAGCTTTCTTT

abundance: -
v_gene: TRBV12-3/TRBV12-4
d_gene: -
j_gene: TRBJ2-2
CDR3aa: CASWSTGELFF
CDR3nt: TGTGCCAGCTGGTCAACCGGGGAGCTGTTTTTT

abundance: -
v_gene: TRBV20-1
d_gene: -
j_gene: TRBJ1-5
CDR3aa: CSAGDLGNQPQHF
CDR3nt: TGCAGTGCTGGGGACCTAGGGAATCAGCCCCAGCATTTT

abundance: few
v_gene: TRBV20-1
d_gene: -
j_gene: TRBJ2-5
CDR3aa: CSASLPAGTGQETQYF
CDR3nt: TGCAGTGCTAGTCTACCCGCAGGTACAGGCCAAGAGACCCAGTACTTC

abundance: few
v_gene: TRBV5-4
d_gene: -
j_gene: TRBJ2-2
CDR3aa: CASSWNKGFNTGELFF
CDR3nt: TGTGCCAGCAGCTGGAACAAGGGATTTAACACCGGGGAGCTGTTTTTT

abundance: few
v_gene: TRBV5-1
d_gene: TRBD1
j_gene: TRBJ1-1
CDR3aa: CASSWGQAASTEAFF
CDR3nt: TGCGCCAGCAGCTGGGGACAGGCTGCGAGCACTGAAGCTTTCTTT

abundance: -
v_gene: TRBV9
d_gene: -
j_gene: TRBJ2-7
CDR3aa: CASSVGAETASYEQYF
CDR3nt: TGTGCCAGCAGCGTAGGGGCGGAGACAGCATCCTACGAGCAGTACTTC

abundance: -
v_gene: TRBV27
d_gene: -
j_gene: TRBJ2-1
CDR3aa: CASSRIVPSPGNEQFF
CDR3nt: TGTGCCAGCAGCCGAATAGTCCCCTCCCCCGGGAATGAGCAGTTCTTC

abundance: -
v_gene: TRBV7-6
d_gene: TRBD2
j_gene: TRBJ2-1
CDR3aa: CASSGRAGGAQFWNEQFF
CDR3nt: TGTGCCAGCAGCGGTCGAGCGGGAGGGGCCCAATTCTGGAATGAGCAGTTCTTC

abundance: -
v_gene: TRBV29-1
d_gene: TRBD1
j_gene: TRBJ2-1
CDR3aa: CSGDTGGGYNEQFF
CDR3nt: TGCAGCGGAGATACAGGGGGCGGCTACAATGAGCAGTTCTTC